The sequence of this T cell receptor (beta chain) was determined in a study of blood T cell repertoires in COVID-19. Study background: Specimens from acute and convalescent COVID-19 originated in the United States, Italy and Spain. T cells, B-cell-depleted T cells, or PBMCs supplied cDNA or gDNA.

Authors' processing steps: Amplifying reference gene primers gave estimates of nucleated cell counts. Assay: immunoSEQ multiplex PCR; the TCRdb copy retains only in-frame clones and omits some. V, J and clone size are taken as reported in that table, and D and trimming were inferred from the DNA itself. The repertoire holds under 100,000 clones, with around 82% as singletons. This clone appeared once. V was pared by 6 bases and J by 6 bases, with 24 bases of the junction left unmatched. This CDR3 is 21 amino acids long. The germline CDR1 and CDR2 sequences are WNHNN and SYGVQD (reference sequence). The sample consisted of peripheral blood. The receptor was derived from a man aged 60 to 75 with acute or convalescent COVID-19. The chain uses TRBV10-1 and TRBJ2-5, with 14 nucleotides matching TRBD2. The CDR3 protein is CASRGPPRLAGGRTCGKTQYF. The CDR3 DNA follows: TGCGCCAGCAGAGGGCCCCCGAGACTAGCGGGAGGGCGGACCTGTGGAAAGACCCAGTACTTC.